Listed below are T cell receptor beta chains from one sample, sequenced in a study of cytomegalovirus exposure and HLA in healthy donors. Using immunoSEQ multiplex PCR, the repertoire was profiled, and TCRdb retains in-frame clones only, with some absent. The table lists some 77,000 clones, around 80% of them singletons. Sequencing was performed on PBMCs. The receptors originated from a man aged 25-45 years in good health and CMV-seronegative. CDR3s include the opening cysteine and the closing phenylalanine or tryptophan. A D gene is named only where the DNA matches it firmly. Rows give clone size only sometimes, using once, few, many, or a class for an expanded clone.

cdr3_aa cdr3_nt clone_size cdr3_length j_call d_call v_call
CASSSTANNVNSPLHF TGTGCCAGCAGCTCCACAGCAAACAATGTAAATTCACCCCTCCACTTT . 16 TRBJ1-6 . TRBV13
CASDRGGNQPQHF TGTGCCAGCGACAGGGGCGGCAATCAGCCCCAGCATTTT . 13 TRBJ1-5 TRBD1 TRBV28
CASSLDTAYEQYF TGTGCCAGCAGCCTGGACACCGCCTACGAGCAGTACTTC . 13 TRBJ2-7 . TRBV5-6
CASRDSGKGGYTF TGTGCCAGCAGGGACAGTGGAAAGGGTGGCTACACCTTC . 13 TRBJ1-2 . TRBV6-6
CASSPLAGFQQETQYF TGTGCCAGCTCACCCCTAGCGGGTTTCCAGCAAGAGACCCAGTACTTC . 16 TRBJ2-5 TRBD2 TRBV18
CASSQDPRGLVNEQFF TGCGCCAGCAGCCAAGATCCAAGGGGTCTAGTCAATGAGCAGTTCTTC . 16 TRBJ2-1 . TRBV4-1
CASSVQGTEAFF TGTGCCAGCAGTGTACAGGGAACTGAAGCTTTCTTT . 12 TRBJ1-1 . TRBV2
CASSRDRLDNSPLHF TGTGCCAGCAGCCGGGACAGACTTGATAATTCACCCCTCCACTTT few 15 TRBJ1-6 TRBD1 TRBV7-8
CASSLFRYESAYEQYF TGTGCCAGCAGCTTATTTCGGTACGAATCCGCCTACGAGCAGTACTTC . 16 TRBJ2-7 . TRBV7-9
CASSVDLPAWRMNTEAFF TGTGCCAGCAGCGTAGACCTGCCGGCCTGGCGGATGAACACTGAAGCTTTCTTT . 18 TRBJ1-1 . TRBV9
CASSFDPSGYEQYF TGTGCCAGCAGTTTTGACCCCTCGGGCTACGAGCAGTACTTC . 14 TRBJ2-7 . TRBV28
CASSRGRSGAEQYF TGTGCCAGCAGCCGCGGGAGATCCGGTGCCGAGCAGTACTTC . 14 TRBJ2-7 TRBD2 TRBV7-2
CASSQGLAGYEQFF TGCGCCAGCAGCCAGGGACTAGCGGGATATGAGCAGTTCTTC . 14 TRBJ2-1 TRBD2 TRBV4-3
CASSLIGDEQYF TGTGCCAGCAGTTTGATCGGGGACGAGCAGTACTTC few 12 TRBJ2-7 . TRBV27
CASSETDEKLFF TGCGCCAGCAGTGAGACAGATGAAAAACTGTTTTTT . 12 TRBJ1-4 . TRBV10-1
CASTGGPYNEQFF TGTGCCAGCACCGGGGGACCCTACAATGAGCAGTTCTTC . 13 TRBJ2-1 . TRBV27
CASRGLQETQYF TGCGCCAGCAGGGGGCTACAAGAGACCCAGTACTTC . 12 TRBJ2-5 . TRBV5-1
CASSHLGQGAYTEAFF TGTGCCAGCAGTCATCTGGGACAGGGGGCTTATACTGAAGCTTTCTTT . 16 TRBJ1-1 TRBD1 TRBV7-9
CASGGDFAETQYF TGTGCTAGTGGTGGTGACTTTGCCGAGACCCAGTACTTC few 13 TRBJ2-5 . TRBV12-5